This T cell receptor (beta chain) is drawn from a study of blood T cell repertoires in COVID-19. Study information: The origin of the acute and convalescent COVID-19 samples was the United States, Italy and Spain. T cells, B-cell-depleted T cells, or PBMCs provided the cDNA or gDNA that served as material.

In the original workflow: How many nucleated cells were present was estimated from reference gene primer amplification. Assay used: immunoSEQ multiplex PCR; TCRdb lists only in-frame clones, some missing. The V and J calls and clone size were taken over from that table, and D and trimming were inferred from the DNA. The table lists some 670,000 clones, about 90% of them singletons, with over 0.2% in the top ten. The sample consisted of peripheral blood. This clonotype was sampled from a woman in her late teens or twenties with acute or convalescent COVID-19.

Here the CDR3 reads CASILSGTGFNEKLFF. The CDR3 DNA sequence: TGTGCCAGTATCCTGTCCGGGACAGGGTTTAATGAAAAACTGTTTTTT. The V and J genes are TRBV19 and TRBJ1-4; 9 nucleotides line up with TRBD1. Trimming at V came to 7 bases and at J to 4 bases, leaving 10 bases not matched to a gene. This CDR3 spans 16 amino acids. Germline V lookup: CDR1 LNHDA, CDR2 SQIVND (reference sequence). Full variable domain (remainder filled in from reference TRBV19 and TRBJ1-4): DGGITQSPKYLFRKEGQNVTLSCEQNLNHDAMYWYRQDPGQGLRLIYYSQIVNDFQKGDIAEGYSVSREKKESFPLTVTSAQKNPTAFYLCASILSGTGFNEKLFFGSGTQLSVL.